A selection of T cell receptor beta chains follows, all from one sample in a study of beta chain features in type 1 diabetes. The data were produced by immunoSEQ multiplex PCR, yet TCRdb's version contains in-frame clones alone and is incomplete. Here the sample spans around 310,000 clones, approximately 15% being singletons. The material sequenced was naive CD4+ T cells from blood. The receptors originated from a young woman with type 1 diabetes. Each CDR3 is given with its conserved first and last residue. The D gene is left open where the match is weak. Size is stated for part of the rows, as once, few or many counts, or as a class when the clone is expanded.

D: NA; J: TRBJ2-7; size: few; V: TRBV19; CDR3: CASSIDASIYEQYF; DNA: TGTGCCAGTAGTATAGATGCAAGCATCTACGAGCAGTACTTC
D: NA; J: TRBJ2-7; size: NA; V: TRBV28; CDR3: CASSPRHNEQYF; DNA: TGTGCCAGCAGTCCGCGACATAACGAGCAGTACTTC
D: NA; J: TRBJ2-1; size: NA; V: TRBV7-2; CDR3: CASKYVTAGQQFF; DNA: TGTGCCAGCAAATACGTGACAGCTGGCCAGCAGTTCTTC
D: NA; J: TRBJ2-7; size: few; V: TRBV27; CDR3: CASWGVNTYEQYF; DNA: TGTGCCAGCTGGGGGGTAAACACCTACGAGCAGTACTTC
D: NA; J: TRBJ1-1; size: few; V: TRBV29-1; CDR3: CSVVRNTEAFF; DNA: TGCAGCGTTGTGAGGAACACTGAAGCTTTCTTT
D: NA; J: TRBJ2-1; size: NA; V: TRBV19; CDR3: CASSPPGSYNEQFF; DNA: TGTGCCAGTAGTCCCCCAGGGTCCTACAATGAGCAGTTCTTC
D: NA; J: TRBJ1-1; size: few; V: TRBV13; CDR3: CASSRIRGVHRMNTEAFF; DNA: TGTGCCAGCAGCCGGATCCGGGGTGTTCACCGGATGAACACTGAAGCTTTCTTT
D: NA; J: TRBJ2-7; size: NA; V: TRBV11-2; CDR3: CASTPYYEQYF; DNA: TGTGCCAGCACCCCTTACTACGAGCAGTACTTC
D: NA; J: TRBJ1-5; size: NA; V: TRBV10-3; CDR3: CAISESRQGYNQPQHF; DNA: TGTGCCATCAGTGAGTCGAGGCAGGGGTACAATCAGCCCCAGCATTTT
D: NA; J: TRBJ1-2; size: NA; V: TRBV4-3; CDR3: CASSQEVVGHYGYTF; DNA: TGCGCCAGCAGCCAAGAAGTGGTGGGCCACTATGGCTACACCTTC
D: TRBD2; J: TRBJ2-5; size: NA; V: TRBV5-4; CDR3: CASSLGLAAETQYF; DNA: TGTGCCAGCAGCTTGGGACTAGCCGCGGAGACCCAGTACTTC
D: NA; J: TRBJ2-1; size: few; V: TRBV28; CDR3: CASSSHPGFGLNEQFF; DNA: TGTGCCAGCAGTTCCCATCCGGGATTCGGGCTCAATGAGCAGTTCTTC
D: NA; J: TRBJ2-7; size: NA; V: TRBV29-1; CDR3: CSVAGGRHNPTEQYF; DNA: TGCAGCGTTGCAGGAGGAAGACATAATCCTACCGAGCAGTACTTC
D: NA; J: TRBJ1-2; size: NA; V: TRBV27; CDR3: CASSLLAGEGYGYTF; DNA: TGTGCCAGCAGTTTATTGGCAGGGGAGGGGTATGGCTACACCTTC
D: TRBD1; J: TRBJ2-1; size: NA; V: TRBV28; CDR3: CASSSDREFF; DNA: TGTGCCAGCAGTTCCGACAGGGAGTTCTTC
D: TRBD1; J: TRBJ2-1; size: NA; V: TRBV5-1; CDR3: CASSFEGQADNEQFF; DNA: TGCGCCAGCAGCTTTGAGGGACAGGCGGACAATGAGCAGTTCTTC